This entry concerns a single TCR beta chain. The target antigen is unknown. The CDR3 is 13 residues long. Trimming removed 0 bases from V and 3 bases from J, with 6 bases in between. Around 9.2 x 10^4 TCR templates underwent assay in every sample. The protocol was immunoSEQ multiplex PCR, while the TCRdb copy is restricted to in-frame clones and leaves out a portion. The sample shows about 94,000 clones, about 94% of them seen only once. This entry comes from a study of siplizumab effects on memory and regulatory T cells. Study observations and caveats: Siplizumab cultures yielded proliferating Tregs whose suppressive function was not confirmed. The alloreactive clones that mapped to unstimulated subsets made up only a minor fraction.

Specimen: non-Treg CD4+ T cells sorted from blood. V and J are TRBV5-7 and TRBJ2-5; unclear D gene. TRBV5-7 is reported as an ORF; its role is uncertain. This receptor was identified in a human donor in good health. The CDR3 bases are TGTGCCAGCAGCTTGGATTCGGAAGAGACCCAGTACTTC. It specifies CASSLDSEETQYF.